This T cell receptor beta chain appears in the sequencing data of a study of blood T cells in healthy people across ages. Study in general: Capture via template switching afforded approximately one barcoded beta molecule per two T cells. Study-level findings and limits: Unknown donor CMV status possibly confounded expanded clonotype changes. Estimates of diversity drawn from one million T cells were considered underestimates.

This clonotype was counted between two and nine times. Its antigen remains unidentified. For the second PCR, which ran for about 6 to 11 cycles, a sample-barcoded 5' primer and a J-beta primer mix were used. MiXCR, run by TCRdb on the 5' RACE reads, gives a single entry per CDR3 protein. The data contain 1.8 million or so distinct CDR3 sequences, approximately 39% of them singletons. Germline CDR1 and CDR2: SQVTM and ANQGSEA. The CDR3 is 12 residues long. Trimming shortened V by 5 bases and J by 7 bases, and 12 bases separated the two germline ends. Sequencing used blood. The V call is TRBV29-1, the J call TRBJ2-1; D is unclear. The TCR sequence derives from a human donor in good health. CDR3 in amino acids: CSVRPTSNEQFF. CDR3 DNA: TGCAGCGTTAGGCCCACCTCAAATGAGCAGTTCTTC.